The entry below describes one T cell receptor beta chain. The V gene's germline CDR1 is SEHNR and CDR2 FQNEAQ (reference sequence). The CDR3 consists of 15 residues. Deletions cut 0 bases from V and 3 bases from J, with 11 bases between. These data are taken from a study of blood T cell repertoires in COVID-19. The data were produced by immunoSEQ multiplex PCR, yet TCRdb's version contains in-frame clones alone and is incomplete. The top ten clones hold approximately 3.5% of a sample with around 150,000 clones, around 85% of them seen once. The chain links TRBV7-9 to TRBJ2-5; possibly TRBD2 for D (5 bases). The sample comprised peripheral blood. This clonotype was sampled from a man between 65 and 85 years old with acute or convalescent COVID-19. The CDR3 DNA reads TGTGCCAGCAGCTTAGCGACGGGGAATAAAGAGACCCAGTACTTC. Translation: CASSLATGNKETQYF.